The 23 T cell receptor beta chains reported below all come from one sample, sequenced in a study of CD8 T cells in ankylosing spondylitis. Broader study findings: Seemingly distinctive of ankylosing spondylitis blood was a TCR beta motif formed by eight highly homologous variants.

TCRdb called the 5' RACE reads again in MiXCR, with one record for every CDR3 protein. The sample includes more than 250,000 distinct CDR3 sequences, less than 9.5% seen only once; the top ten take about 15%. These receptors' antigens are unknown. The sample consisted of blood, either unsorted or a sorted T cell fraction (not recorded which). Source of these receptors: a male donor with ankylosing spondylitis.

In its sample, this clonotype was seen a few times. V usage is TRBV18 and J usage is TRBJ1-6; D possibly corresponds to TRBD1 (6 bases). V was trimmed by 4 bases and J by 2 bases, leaving 12 bases between them. Germline assignment: CDR1 KGHSH and CDR2 LQKENI. There are 16 residues in the CDR3. The CDR3 nucleotides are TGTGCCAGCTCACGACAGGCGTTAGCCTATAATTCACCCCTCCACTTT. Its translation: CASSRQALAYNSPLHF.

The J gene is TRBJ1-5, the V gene TRBV6-5; D might be TRBD1 (5 bases). This CDR3 has 16 amino acids. CDR1 is MNHEY, CDR2 SVGAGI, per germline. V was pared by 4 bases and J by 1 base, with 14 bases between. The CDR3 spells CASSSIQGVSNQPQHF. In DNA, the CDR3 is TGTGCCAGCAGTTCCATCCAGGGAGTGAGCAATCAGCCCCAGCATTTT.

On this clonotype: A much larger clone is a single base away; this may be a read error. The chain recombines TRBV11-2 with TRBJ2-1; TRBD2 is a possible D gene (5 bases). The CDR3 contains 15 residues. The V and J ends lost 8 bases and 7 bases respectively, with 21 bases between them. Germline V lookup: CDR1 SGHAT, CDR2 FQNNGV. CDR3 nucleotides: TGTGCCAGCTCCCCAGCCCGGGATTTCTTAAATGAGCAGTTCTTC. Its protein is CASSPARDFLNEQFF.

The table lists this clonotype with many counts. The V and J genes are TRBV20-1 and TRBJ2-7; 10 bases map to TRBD2. Unmatched junction bases numbered 12, after V lost 6 bases and J lost 4 bases. CDR3 length: 15 residues. The germline V gene encodes CDR1 DFQATT and CDR2 SNEGSKA (reference sequence). The CDR3 is CSAPPEAGGRYEQYF. CDR3 DNA sequence: TGCAGTGCCCCCCCCGAAGCGGGAGGGCGTTACGAGCAGTACTTC.

This chain connects TRBV3-1 to TRBJ2-3, with 9 bases matching TRBD2. Trimming cost V 7 bases and J 2 bases; bases outside gene matches: 4. Germline CDR1 reads LGHDT; CDR2 reads YNNKEL (reference sequence). The CDR3 spans 14 residues. The CDR3 sequence is CASIAGGPTDTQYF. The CDR3 DNA reads as TGTGCCAGCATCGCGGGAGGGCCCACAGATACGCAGTATTTT.

This clonotype was seen only a few times. The CDR3 spells CASSSLLEGGTDTQYF. The DNA for the CDR3 is TGCGCCAGCAGCTCTCTACTTGAGGGGGGCACAGATACGCAGTATTTT. V usage is TRBV5-1 and J usage is TRBJ2-3; TRBD1 is a possible D gene (6 bases). The CDR3 is 16 amino acids. Trimming removed 3 bases from V and 1 base from J, with 15 bases in between. The germline V gene has CDR1 SGHRS and CDR2 YFSETQ.

This clonotype was seen repeatedly, ten times or more. This chain joins TRBV7-2 and TRBJ2-7; 8 bases agree with TRBD1. Germline V lookup: CDR1 SGHTA, CDR2 FQGNSA. This CDR3 spans 15 amino acids. V was clipped by 1 base and J by 3 bases; unmatched bases: 5. As DNA, the CDR3 is TGTGCCAGCAGCTTAGGGACAGGGATTTTCTACGAGCAGTACTTC. Amino acids: CASSLGTGIFYEQYF.

This clonotype occurred many times. The rearrangement uses TRBV20-1 and TRBJ2-2; the match to TRBD2 covers 8 bases. Trimming took 0 bases from V and 3 from J; bases not matched to a gene: 0. Germline CDR1 is DFQATT and CDR2 is SNEGSKA (reference sequence). CDR3 length: 14 residues. Written as DNA, the CDR3 is TGCAGTGCTAGAGAAGCGGGGGACACCGGGGAGCTGTTTTTT. This sequence encodes CSAREAGDTGELFF.

The V gene is TRBV30, the J gene TRBJ2-1, with D hard to call. The CDR3 spans 12 residues. V shed 3 bases and J shed 5 bases, with 8 bases lying between them. In germline, CDR1 is GTSNPN, CDR2 SVGIG (reference sequence). CDR3 in amino acids: CAWSIWDNEQFF. The CDR3 coding sequence is TGTGCCTGGAGCATTTGGGACAATGAGCAGTTCTTC. Complete variable domain (other parts from reference TRBV30 and TRBJ2-1): SQTIHQWPATLVQPVGSPLSLECTVEGTSNPNLYWYRQAAGRGLQLLFYSVGIGQISSEVPQNLSASRPQDRQFILSSKKLLLSDSGFYLCAWSIWDNEQFFGPGTRLTVL.

The chain joins TRBV6-2 or TRBV6-3 to TRBJ2-5; unclear D gene. Germline values: CDR1 MNHEY, CDR2 SVGEGT. This CDR3 comprises 12 residues. V was shortened by 8 bases and J by 4 bases, with 11 bases between the two germline ends. CDR3 protein: CASGEKAETQYF. The CDR3 coding sequence is TGTGCCAGCGGGGAAAAGGCAGAGACCCAGTACTTC.

This clonotype was picked up a small number of times. The chain employs TRBV29-1 and TRBJ2-5, with no clear D. This CDR3 is 12 amino acids long. The germline V gene has CDR1 SQVTM and CDR2 ANQGSEA. Trimming stripped 0 bases from V and 5 bases from J, with 7 bases between. The CDR3 region is CSVEDLTETQYF. DNA of the CDR3: TGCAGCGTTGAAGACCTAACGGAGACCCAGTACTTC.

This clonotype has more than one count but fewer than ten. The chain employs TRBV6-4 and TRBJ2-5; 8 bases line up with TRBD1. The V gene's germline CDR1 is MRHNA and CDR2 SNTAGT. With 5 bases clipped from V and 3 bases from J, the junction kept 2 bases outside the gene matches. The CDR3 totals 13 residues. This chain's CDR3 is CASSMTGEETQYF. In nucleotides, the CDR3 is TGTGCCAGCAGTATGACAGGGGAAGAGACCCAGTACTTC.

This clonotype occurred many times. The chain uses TRBV3-1 and TRBJ1-1; D gene unclear. V gave up 0 bases and J gave up 1 base, with 6 bases separating them. The CDR3 covers 14 residues. Germline loops: CDR1 LGHDT, CDR2 YNNKEL (reference sequence). The CDR3 bases are TGTGCCAGCAGCCAAGAGGGCACGAACACTGAAGCTTTCTTT. As protein: CASSQEGTNTEAFF.

The V and J genes are TRBV29-1 and TRBJ2-3; a possible D gene is TRBD1 (5 bases). V shed 7 bases and J shed 5 bases, with 13 bases lying between them. This CDR3 contains 12 residues. Germline V CDR1 and CDR2: SQVTM, ANQGSEA. Written as DNA, the CDR3 is TGCAGCGGCCATGGGGCCAAAGATACGCAGTATTTT. Its translation: CSGHGAKDTQYF.

Comment on this clonotype: One base away lies a much larger clone, so this may be a sequencing read error. The chain joins TRBV3-1 to TRBJ2-7; D possibly corresponds to TRBD2 (6 bases). The V gene lost 0 bases and the J gene lost 0 bases, with 6 bases spanning the gap. Germline V lookup: CDR1 LGHDT, CDR2 YNNKEL (reference sequence). The CDR3 extends over 14 amino acids. The CDR3, as DNA: TGTGCCAGCAGCCAAGACGGGAGCTCCTACGAGCAGTACTTC. Its protein product is CASSQDGSSYEQYF.

This clonotype came up many times. CDR3 in amino acids: CASSIRQGGTDTQYF. In DNA, the CDR3 is TGTGCCAGCAGCATCAGACAGGGGGGGACGGATACGCAGTATTTT. The chain links TRBV12-3 or TRBV12-4 to TRBJ2-3; 9 positions match TRBD1. There are 15 residues in the CDR3. The V and J ends lost 6 bases and 6 bases, in that order; junction bases with no gene match: 10.

This clonotype was recorded many times. The genes are TRBV7-2 and TRBJ2-1; 7 positions match TRBD2. V was clipped by 1 base and J by 6 bases; unmatched bases: 6. In germline, CDR1 is SGHTA, CDR2 FQGNSA. The CDR3 contains 15 residues. DNA for the CDR3: TGTGCCAGCAGCTTAGACGTGGCTAGCGGCAATGAGCAGTTCTTC. Amino acid sequence: CASSLDVASGNEQFF.

In its sample, this clonotype was seen many times. The CDR3 loop is CASSLGGRGGRRSYNEQFF. The CDR3 coding sequence is TGTGCCAGCAGCTTAGGAGGGCGCGGCGGACGAAGAAGTTACAATGAGCAGTTCTTC. The J gene is TRBJ2-1, the V gene TRBV11-1; tentatively, D is TRBD2 (5 bases). Germline CDR1 and CDR2: SGHAT and FQDESV (reference sequence). The CDR3 is 19 amino acids. Trimming shortened V by 1 base and J by 4 bases, and 23 bases separated the two germline ends.

This clonotype occurred a few times. The chain recombines TRBV7-2 with TRBJ2-2, with 10 bases fitting TRBD2. Trimming took 3 bases from V and 3 from J; bases not matched to a gene: 7. Germline CDR1 is SGHTA and CDR2 is FQGNSA. This CDR3 is built from 17 residues. CDR3 sequence reads: CASSFGRLAGDTGELFF. DNA for the CDR3: TGTGCCAGCAGCTTCGGCAGACTAGCGGGCGACACCGGGGAGCTGTTTTTT.

This clonotype was seen only a few times. The chain employs TRBV11-2 and TRBJ2-1; TRBD2 might be the D (6 bases). The CDR3 extends over 18 amino acids. CDR1 is SGHAT, CDR2 FQNNGV, per germline. V was cut by 7 bases and J by 4 bases, with 26 bases left in between. The DNA of the CDR3 is TGTGCCAGCACCGCCCCCTCACGCGGGATATCCCCTTACAATGAGCAGTTCTTC. It encodes CASTAPSRGISPYNEQFF.

The sample holds many counts of this clonotype. The V gene is TRBV11-2, the J gene TRBJ1-1, with D possibly being TRBD1 (5 bases). The CDR3 covers 13 residues. The germline V gene encodes CDR1 SGHAT and CDR2 FQNNGV. The V end was cut by 3 bases, the J end by 1 base, with 6 bases between. The CDR3, as DNA: TGTGCCAGCAGCTTGACAGCGAACACTGAAGCTTTCTTT. This gives the protein CASSLTANTEAFF.

The chain carries TRBV4-2 and TRBJ2-5; TRBD2 matches 12 bases. The CDR3 runs to 18 residues. V shed 1 base and J 5 bases; nucleotides not matched to a gene: 11. Germline V CDR1 and CDR2: LGHNA, YNFKEQ. The CDR3 here is CASSQVRLAGGPTETQYF. The CDR3 bases are TGTGCCAGCAGCCAAGTACGGCTAGCGGGAGGGCCTACGGAGACCCAGTACTTC.

This clonotype was observed many times. The J gene is TRBJ2-3, the V gene TRBV4-1; D ambiguous. Trimming removed 10 bases from V and 2 bases from J, with 13 bases in between. The length of the CDR3 is 13 residues. Germline values: CDR1 MGHRA, CDR2 YSYEKL. The CDR3 loop reads CATGWGSTDTQYF. CDR3 DNA: TGCGCCACCGGATGGGGATCCACAGATACGCAGTATTTT.